A single T cell receptor (beta chain) is shown here with its context. Produced via immunoSEQ multiplex PCR; TCRdb's table is partial and in-frame only. The data show just over 350,000 clones, roughly 87% seen once. These data come from a study of blood T cell repertoires in COVID-19. The wider study: The analysed material was cDNA or gDNA that came from T cells, B-cell-depleted T cells, or PBMCs.

Participant-reported clinical history was the basis for cohort assignment. Recovered status in Cohort 3 required two negative PCRs, clearance, or symptom resolution. Germline V CDR1 and CDR2: LGHNT, FRNRAP. V was trimmed by 0 bases and J by 4 bases, leaving 10 bases between them. There are 14 residues in the CDR3. V and J are TRBV12-5 and TRBJ2-7, with a tentative D call TRBD2 (5 bases). The TCR was taken from a woman aged 25 to 45 who had recovered from COVID-19. Sequencing input: PBMCs or T cells enriched from blood (not recorded which). The CDR3 loop is CASGLVHSVYEQYF. The CDR3 nucleotides read TGTGCTAGTGGTTTGGTACATAGCGTATACGAGCAGTACTTC. Filled out from reference TRBV12-5 and TRBJ2-7, the complete variable domain reads DARVTQTPRHKVTEMGQEVTMRCQPILGHNTVFWYRQTMMQGLELLAYFRNRAPLDDSGMPKDRFSAEMPDATLATLKIQPSEPRDSAVYFCASGLVHSVYEQYFGPGTRLTVT.